One and the same sample provided the 7 T cell receptor beta chains below, sequenced in a study of shared clonotypes between healthy human individuals (dated by TCRdb to 2018 to 2021). Library creation used the immunoSEQ multiplex PCR assay. TCRdb limited this immuneACCESS table to in-frame rearrangements with V and J called. A share of clones is missing; checked studies link under half to unresolved V genes, and the rest is unexplained. The sample table lists around 1.1 million clones, around three quarters of them with a count of one. Jointly, the top ten make up 0.85% to 1% of the sample. The source material was memory CD4+ T cells from PBMCs. The cell subset or site tag for this specimen amounts to: CD45RA-negative fraction. The source of these receptors is a man aged 18 to 29 in good health. Some clones in this sample may be carry-over from other donors' samples.

The chain uses TRBV2 and TRBJ2-3, with D uncertain. The V gene's germline CDR1 is SNHLY and CDR2 FYNNEI. The CDR3 consists of 14 residues. Between the trimmed V and J ends, which lost 7 bases and 7 bases, there was a span of 18 bases. CDR3 protein: CASISQRALHTQYF. The CDR3 coding sequence is TGTGCCAGCATCAGCCAGAGAGCCCTGCATACGCAGTATTTT.

The chain joins TRBV25-1 to TRBJ1-1; D ambiguous. Between the trimmed V and J ends, which lost 6 bases and 4 bases, there was a span of 9 bases. Looked up from germline, CDR1 is MGHDK and CDR2 is SYGVNS. The CDR3 spans 12 residues. The chain's CDR3 is CASSPTGTEAFF. As DNA, the CDR3 is TGTGCCAGCAGCCCGACCGGCACTGAAGCTTTCTTT.

The J gene is TRBJ2-3, the V gene TRBV7-3, with no clear D. The CDR3 has 13 residues. V lost 5 bases and J 6 bases, leaving 12 bases between the germline ends. Germline lookup yields CDR1 SGHTA and CDR2 FQGTGA. CDR3 residues: CASSVFREDTQYF. The CDR3 region has the DNA TGTGCCAGCAGCGTCTTTCGCGAGGATACGCAGTATTTT.

This chain links TRBV27 with TRBJ2-2, with D perhaps TRBD1 or TRBD2 (6 bases each). V was shortened by 8 bases and J by 6 bases, with 19 bases between the two germline ends. Germline-derived CDR1 and CDR2 are MNHEY and SMNVEV (reference sequence). The CDR3 sequence is 15 residues long. The CDR3 sequence: CASARGQYSAGELFF. In DNA, the CDR3 is TGTGCCAGCGCCCGGGGGCAATATTCCGCCGGGGAGCTGTTTTTT.

The chain employs TRBV5-1 and TRBJ2-5; 9 bases map to TRBD1. V lost 4 bases, J lost 4 bases, and 5 bases stayed unmatched. The CDR3 has 14 residues. CDR1 and CDR2 from the germline V gene are SGHRS and YFSETQ. CDR3 amino acids: CASSMTGGRETQYF. CDR3 sequence (DNA): TGCGCCAGCAGCATGACAGGGGGGAGAGAGACCCAGTACTTC.

This clone has a handful of counts. The chain is built from TRBV4-2 and TRBJ2-7, with 7 bases identical to TRBD1. The V gene end was trimmed by 3 bases and the J gene end by 3 bases; junction bases not matched to a gene: 8. CDR1 and CDR2 (germline): LGHNA, YNFKEQ. CDR3 length: 15 amino acids. The CDR3 bases are TGTGCCAGCAGCCAGTTAGGAGACAGGGTCTACGAGCAGTACTTC. Protein: CASSQLGDRVYEQYF.

The chain uses TRBV30 and TRBJ1-1; 9 bases map to TRBD1. Trimming removed 5 bases from V and 5 bases from J; junction bases left unmatched: 6. This CDR3 comprises 13 residues. The germline CDR1 and CDR2 sequences are GTSNPN and SVGIG (reference sequence). The CDR3 DNA reads as TGTGCCTGGGGGGGACAGGGCGGGACTGAAGCTTTCTTT. This gives the protein CAWGGQGGTEAFF. The entire variable domain, with the rest obtained from reference TRBV30 and TRBJ1-1, is as follows: SQTIHQWPATLVQPVGSPLSLECTVEGTSNPNLYWYRQAAGRGLQLLFYSVGIGQISSEVPQNLSASRPQDRQFILSSKKLLLSDSGFYLCAWGGQGGTEAFFGQGTRLTVV.